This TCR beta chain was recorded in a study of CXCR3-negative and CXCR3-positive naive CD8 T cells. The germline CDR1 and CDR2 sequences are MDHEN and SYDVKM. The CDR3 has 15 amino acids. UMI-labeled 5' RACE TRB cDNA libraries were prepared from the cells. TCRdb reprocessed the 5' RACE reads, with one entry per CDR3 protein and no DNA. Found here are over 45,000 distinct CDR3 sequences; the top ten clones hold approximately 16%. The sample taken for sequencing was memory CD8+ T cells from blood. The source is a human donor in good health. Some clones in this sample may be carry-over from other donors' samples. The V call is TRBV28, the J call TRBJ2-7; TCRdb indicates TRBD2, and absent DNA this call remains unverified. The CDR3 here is CASSLYRASSYEQYF.